This is a list of T cell receptor beta chains from one sample in a study of regulatory T cells in long-lasting Graves disease. TCRdb re-called the multiplex PCR reads through MiXCR, storing one row per CDR3 protein. The repertoire holds over 200,000 distinct CDR3 sequences, with 15% to 20% as singletons. These data were likewise used in another study, on T cells in Graves' hyperthyroidism and ophthalmopathy.

Sequenced here: peripheral blood mononuclear cells (PBMCs), sampled at new diagnosis, from a patient treated with antithyroid drugs. These TCRs come from a young woman with Graves disease. Both conserved end residues are part of each CDR3. The order of the fields is clone size, J gene, D gene, V gene, CDR3 protein. A D gene is named only where the DNA matches it firmly. For some rows the clone size is stated as once, few or many, or as a class when expanded; others skip it.

clone size: few
J gene: TRBJ1-2
D gene: TRBD1
V gene: TRBV5-8
CDR3 protein: CASSLGLDRPNYGYTF

clone size: NA
J gene: TRBJ1-1
D gene: NA
V gene: TRBV12-5
CDR3 protein: CASGPNPVAEAFF

clone size: many
J gene: TRBJ2-1
D gene: NA
V gene: TRBV20-1
CDR3 protein: CSAVAGNEQFF

clone size: many
J gene: TRBJ1-1
D gene: NA
V gene: TRBV6-5
CDR3 protein: CASSYSLREMNTEAFF

clone size: NA
J gene: TRBJ1-1
D gene: NA
V gene: TRBV3-1
CDR3 protein: CASSQEEGRKNTEAFF

clone size: many
J gene: TRBJ2-5
D gene: NA
V gene: TRBV7-2
CDR3 protein: CASSLAHTSAGAGETQYF

clone size: many
J gene: TRBJ1-5
D gene: TRBD1
V gene: TRBV3-1
CDR3 protein: CASSQNQIQGASQPQHF

clone size: few
J gene: TRBJ1-1
D gene: TRBD1
V gene: TRBV12-3/TRBV12-4
CDR3 protein: CASSTTGGTEAFF

clone size: many
J gene: TRBJ2-7
D gene: TRBD2
V gene: TRBV4-1
CDR3 protein: CASSPGRAYGSYEQYF

clone size: many
J gene: TRBJ1-5
D gene: NA
V gene: TRBV7-9
CDR3 protein: CASSPDNQPQHF

clone size: NA
J gene: TRBJ2-3
D gene: TRBD2
V gene: TRBV7-2
CDR3 protein: CASSISGGASTDTQYF

clone size: many
J gene: TRBJ1-4
D gene: TRBD1
V gene: TRBV12-5
CDR3 protein: CASGPGQDGEKLFF

clone size: many
J gene: TRBJ2-1
D gene: NA
V gene: TRBV12-5
CDR3 protein: CASGLGQSSYNEQFF

clone size: many
J gene: TRBJ1-5
D gene: TRBD1
V gene: TRBV6-1
CDR3 protein: CASSGTGLSNQPQHF

clone size: few
J gene: TRBJ2-7
D gene: TRBD2
V gene: TRBV19
CDR3 protein: CASSIRAGGPNEQYF

clone size: many
J gene: TRBJ2-2
D gene: TRBD2
V gene: TRBV20-1
CDR3 protein: CSAIKRGSSGELFF

clone size: many
J gene: TRBJ1-6
D gene: NA
V gene: TRBV6-2/TRBV6-3
CDR3 protein: CASREDMALNSPLHF

clone size: few
J gene: TRBJ2-5
D gene: NA
V gene: TRBV20-1
CDR3 protein: CSALPGGAQETQYF

clone size: many
J gene: TRBJ1-1
D gene: NA
V gene: TRBV10-2
CDR3 protein: CASSDSPRGGTEAFF

clone size: many
J gene: TRBJ2-7
D gene: NA
V gene: TRBV5-1
CDR3 protein: CASSFDTGYEQYF

clone size: NA
J gene: TRBJ1-3
D gene: TRBD1
V gene: TRBV2
CDR3 protein: CASSERRQGGNTIYF

clone size: many
J gene: TRBJ2-3
D gene: NA
V gene: TRBV4-2
CDR3 protein: CASSPKAQGTDTQYF

clone size: few
J gene: TRBJ2-2
D gene: TRBD1
V gene: TRBV19
CDR3 protein: CASSPGTGLTGELFF

clone size: many
J gene: TRBJ2-3
D gene: TRBD2
V gene: TRBV20-1
CDR3 protein: CSARDGLANTDTQYF

clone size: many
J gene: TRBJ2-7
D gene: NA
V gene: TRBV5-1
CDR3 protein: CASSSDLYEQYF

clone size: NA
J gene: TRBJ2-1
D gene: TRBD2
V gene: TRBV4-2
CDR3 protein: CASSQVSGGYNEQFF

clone size: many
J gene: TRBJ1-1
D gene: NA
V gene: TRBV10-1
CDR3 protein: CASSHQNTEAFF

clone size: many
J gene: TRBJ1-1
D gene: TRBD1
V gene: TRBV20-1
CDR3 protein: CSAIAGGRNTEAFF

clone size: NA
J gene: TRBJ2-1
D gene: NA
V gene: TRBV12-5
CDR3 protein: CASDLGARTPNEQFF

clone size: many
J gene: TRBJ1-1
D gene: TRBD1
V gene: TRBV3-1
CDR3 protein: CASSSNPGGEEAFF

clone size: many
J gene: TRBJ1-4
D gene: TRBD1
V gene: TRBV7-2
CDR3 protein: CASSLGINRGSWKLFF

clone size: NA
J gene: TRBJ2-3
D gene: TRBD1
V gene: TRBV2
CDR3 protein: CASSPDRGTDTQYF

clone size: many
J gene: TRBJ2-7
D gene: NA
V gene: TRBV6-1
CDR3 protein: CASSMRDSYEQYF

clone size: many
J gene: TRBJ1-2
D gene: TRBD1
V gene: TRBV12-3/TRBV12-4
CDR3 protein: CASGDRDYGYTF

clone size: few
J gene: TRBJ1-6
D gene: NA
V gene: TRBV25-1
CDR3 protein: CASRAPIRNSPLHF

clone size: many
J gene: TRBJ2-7
D gene: NA
V gene: TRBV27
CDR3 protein: CASSPWNSYEQYF

clone size: NA
J gene: TRBJ1-6
D gene: TRBD1
V gene: TRBV19
CDR3 protein: CASSIQLGTGGDSPLHF

clone size: many
J gene: TRBJ1-5
D gene: NA
V gene: TRBV5-5
CDR3 protein: CASSLEVGSAFSRGNQPQHF

clone size: many
J gene: TRBJ1-2
D gene: NA
V gene: TRBV11-2
CDR3 protein: CASSSLRGGGHGYTF

clone size: many
J gene: TRBJ1-3
D gene: NA
V gene: TRBV6-1
CDR3 protein: CASSLQGPHSGNTIYF

clone size: many
J gene: TRBJ1-1
D gene: NA
V gene: TRBV18
CDR3 protein: CASSNPGRGMNTEAFF

clone size: many
J gene: TRBJ2-1
D gene: NA
V gene: TRBV5-6
CDR3 protein: CASSLIDFYNGQFF

clone size: many
J gene: TRBJ2-2
D gene: TRBD2
V gene: TRBV5-1
CDR3 protein: CASRGGSGELFF

clone size: few
J gene: TRBJ2-2
D gene: NA
V gene: TRBV20-1
CDR3 protein: CSAYTAYTGELFF

clone size: many
J gene: TRBJ1-4
D gene: NA
V gene: TRBV15
CDR3 protein: CATKSHPNREKVFF

clone size: many
J gene: TRBJ2-5
D gene: NA
V gene: TRBV2
CDR3 protein: CASSFVRGSQETQYF

clone size: many
J gene: TRBJ1-6
D gene: TRBD1
V gene: TRBV6-2/TRBV6-3
CDR3 protein: CASSSPGQGQNSPLHF

clone size: NA
J gene: TRBJ2-3
D gene: TRBD1
V gene: TRBV7-2
CDR3 protein: CASSGPGQGSTDTQYF

clone size: NA
J gene: TRBJ1-1
D gene: TRBD1
V gene: TRBV5-1
CDR3 protein: CASSPTGADTEAFF

clone size: many
J gene: TRBJ2-2
D gene: NA
V gene: TRBV7-2
CDR3 protein: CASSLDQGANTGELFF

clone size: many
J gene: TRBJ1-1
D gene: TRBD1
V gene: TRBV12-3/TRBV12-4
CDR3 protein: CASKTGGIFEAFF

clone size: many
J gene: TRBJ1-1
D gene: NA
V gene: TRBV6-5
CDR3 protein: CASSYGADEAFF

clone size: many
J gene: TRBJ1-2
D gene: NA
V gene: TRBV6-2/TRBV6-3
CDR3 protein: CASSYSIWDTRGYTF

clone size: NA
J gene: TRBJ1-1
D gene: TRBD1
V gene: TRBV2
CDR3 protein: CALQVRTGTGLNTEAFF

clone size: NA
J gene: TRBJ1-2
D gene: TRBD1
V gene: TRBV18
CDR3 protein: CASSPRDRGSNYGYTF

clone size: many
J gene: TRBJ1-2
D gene: NA
V gene: TRBV24-1
CDR3 protein: CATSDPDGYGYTF

clone size: many
J gene: TRBJ1-1
D gene: TRBD1
V gene: TRBV12-5
CDR3 protein: CASGLVGTGDLIGNTEAFF

clone size: few
J gene: TRBJ2-5
D gene: NA
V gene: TRBV10-2
CDR3 protein: CASRAGLWETQYF

clone size: many
J gene: TRBJ1-2
D gene: NA
V gene: TRBV11-2
CDR3 protein: CASSFSQLGTSYYGYTF

clone size: few
J gene: TRBJ1-2
D gene: NA
V gene: TRBV12-3/TRBV12-4
CDR3 protein: CASSLRLYGYTF